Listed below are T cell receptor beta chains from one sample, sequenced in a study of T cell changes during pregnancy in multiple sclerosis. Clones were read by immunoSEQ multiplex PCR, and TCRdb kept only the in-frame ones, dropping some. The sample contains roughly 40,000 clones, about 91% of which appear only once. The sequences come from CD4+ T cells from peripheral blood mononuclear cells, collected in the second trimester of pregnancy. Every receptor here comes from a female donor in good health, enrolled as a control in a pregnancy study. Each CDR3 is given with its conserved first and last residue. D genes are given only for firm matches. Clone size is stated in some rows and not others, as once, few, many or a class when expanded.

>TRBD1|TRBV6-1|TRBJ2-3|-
CASTWDRSTDTQYF
TGTGCCAGCACTTGGGACAGAAGCACAGATACGCAGTATTTT
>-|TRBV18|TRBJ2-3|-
CASSPPVGGTDTQYF
TGTGCCAGCTCACCACCGGTAGGGGGCACAGATACGCAGTATTTT
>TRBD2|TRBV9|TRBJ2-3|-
CASSTTSGGQYF
TGTGCCAGCAGCACTACTAGCGGGGGTCAGTATTTT
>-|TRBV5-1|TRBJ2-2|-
CASSLTGHLTGELFF
TGCGCCAGCAGCTTGACAGGTCATTTAACCGGGGAGCTGTTTTTT
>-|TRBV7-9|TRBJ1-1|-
CASSLSGDTEAFF
TGTGCCAGCAGCTTATCAGGGGACACTGAAGCTTTCTTT
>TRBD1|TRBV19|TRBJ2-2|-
CASSKDRGRTGELFF
TGTGCCAGTAGTAAAGACAGGGGGCGGACCGGGGAGCTGTTTTTT
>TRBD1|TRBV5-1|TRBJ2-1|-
CASSLRTGSYNEQFF
TGCGCCAGCAGCTTGCGGACAGGATCCTACAATGAGCAGTTCTTC
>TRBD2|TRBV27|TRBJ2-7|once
CASSLQRDLYEQYF
TGTGCCAGCAGTTTGCAGCGGGACCTCTACGAGCAGTACTTC
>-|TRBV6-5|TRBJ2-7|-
CASSYSTSSYEQYF
TGTGCCAGCAGTTACTCGACTAGCTCCTACGAGCAGTACTTC
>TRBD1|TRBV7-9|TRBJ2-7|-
CASSHTGVLSYEQYF
TGTGCCAGCAGCCATACAGGGGTCCTCTCCTACGAGCAGTACTTC
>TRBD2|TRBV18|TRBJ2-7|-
CASSPLRGALYEQYF
TGTGCCAGCTCACCCCTGCGGGGGGCTCTCTACGAGCAGTACTTC
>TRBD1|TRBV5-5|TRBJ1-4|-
CASSSRQGGTNEKLFF
TGTGCCAGCAGCTCCCGACAGGGAGGAACTAATGAAAAACTGTTTTTT
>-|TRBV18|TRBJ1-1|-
CASSPYTRNTEAFF
TGTGCCAGCTCTCCTTACACCCGGAACACTGAAGCTTTCTTT
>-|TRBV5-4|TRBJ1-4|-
CASSLQGGSNEKLFF
TGTGCCAGCAGCTTACAGGGCGGGTCTAATGAAAAACTGTTTTTT
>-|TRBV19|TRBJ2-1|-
CASSIDHARSYNEQFF
TGTGCCAGTAGTATAGACCACGCTAGGTCCTACAATGAGCAGTTCTTC
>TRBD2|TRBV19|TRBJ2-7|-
CASSLAGIYEQYF
TGTGCCAGTTCTCTAGCGGGGATCTACGAGCAGTACTTC